A selection of T cell receptor beta chains follows, all from one sample in a study of blood T cell repertoires in COVID-19. Repertoires were generated with immunoSEQ multiplex PCR, while TCRdb's copy carries only in-frame clones and drops some. The sample yields some 91,000 clones, less than 85% seen once. Sequenced material: peripheral blood. The source of these receptors is a man between 65 and 79 years old with acute or convalescent COVID-19. Each CDR3 is given with its conserved first and last residue. The D gene is left open where the match is weak. Expanded clones get a size class; other rows say once, few or many, or leave the size out.

v_call	d_call	j_call	clone_size	cdr3_nt	cdr3_aa
TRBV4-2	TRBD1	TRBJ1-4	.	TGTGCCAGCAGCCGGGGATTTCCGGGACAGGGGAAGGAAAAACTGTTTTTT	CASSRGFPGQGKEKLFF
TRBV2	TRBD1	TRBJ1-4	.	TGTGCCAGCAGTGAATCAGGACAGGGAAATGAAAAACTGTTTTTT	CASSESGQGNEKLFF
TRBV12-2	.	TRBJ2-7	once	TGTGCAAGTCGCTACCGACCGAGGGTCGACGAGCAGTACTTC	CASRYRPRVDEQYF
TRBV24-1	.	TRBJ1-2	.	TGTGCCACCAGTGATTTAGGGACTTCCTATGGCTACACCTTC	CATSDLGTSYGYTF
TRBV6-6	TRBD1	TRBJ1-6	.	TGTGCCAGCAGTGTCAGGGGGGAGTCACCCCTCCACTTT	CASSVRGESPLHF
TRBV24-1	TRBD1	TRBJ1-5	.	TGTGCCACTGCGACAGGGTTGAGCAATCAGCCCCAGCATTTT	CATATGLSNQPQHF
TRBV29-1	TRBD1	TRBJ1-2	few	TGCAGCGTTATAGAGACAGGGGACTATGGCTACACCTTC	CSVIETGDYGYTF
TRBV29-1	.	TRBJ1-4	.	TGCAGCGTGACCACAGGGACCTCTAATGAAAAACTGTTTTTT	CSVTTGTSNEKLFF
TRBV7-2	.	TRBJ2-1	.	TGTGCCAGCAAAAATGGGCCGACCCTCAATGAGCAGTTCTTC	CASKNGPTLNEQFF
TRBV5-1	.	TRBJ1-4	.	TGCGCCAGCACCGAAACGAGCGGGGGGCCCAGTGAAAAACTGTTTTTT	CASTETSGGPSEKLFF
TRBV28	.	TRBJ1-2	.	TGTGCCAGCAGTTTGGCCAACTATGGCTACACCTTC	CASSLANYGYTF
TRBV29-1	.	TRBJ2-5	.	TGCAGCGTTGAAGGGGACACGGTACGAGGGACCCAGTACTTC	CSVEGDTVRGTQYF
TRBV30	.	TRBJ1-1	.	TGTGCCTGGAGTAGTTCAATGAGCACTGAAGCTTTCTTT	CAWSSSMSTEAFF
TRBV7-8	TRBD2	TRBJ2-2	.	TGTGCCAGCAGCCGTACTAGCGGGGTTAACACCGGGGAGCTGTTTTTT	CASSRTSGVNTGELFF
TRBV25-1	TRBD1	TRBJ1-4	.	TGTGCCAGCAGTCCCTCCGGGACAGGGAACGAAAAACTGTTTTTT	CASSPSGTGNEKLFF
TRBV5-4	TRBD2	TRBJ2-1	.	TGTGCCAGCAGCTTCTTAGGGGCAGCGGGAGCACCTGAGCAGTTCTTC	CASSFLGAAGAPEQFF
TRBV14	.	TRBJ1-2	few	TGTGCCAGCAGCCATCCCAGGGCTGGCTACACCTTC	CASSHPRAGYTF
TRBV11-2	.	TRBJ1-2	.	TGTGCCAGCAGCTTGGTGGAAGGGAGCGCCTATGGCTACACCTTC	CASSLVEGSAYGYTF
TRBV24-1	TRBD1	TRBJ1-2	.	TGTGCCACCAGTGACCCCTCGACAGGGATTTACACCTTC	CATSDPSTGIYTF
TRBV9	TRBD1	TRBJ2-3	once	TGTGCCAGCAGCGTCACCGCAGGGGGCCCGGGGTATACGCAGTATTTT	CASSVTAGGPGYTQYF
TRBV7-3	.	TRBJ2-1	.	TGTGCCAGCAGCACCCGGTTGGAGGCGAATGAGCAGTTCTTC	CASSTRLEANEQFF
TRBV18	.	TRBJ1-1	.	TGTGCCAGCTCTATAGGGGGGGACACTGAAGCTTTCTTT	CASSIGGDTEAFF
TRBV7-9	.	TRBJ1-1	.	TGTGCCAGCAGCCCCCGGACAGAAAGGATGAACACTGAAGCTTTCTTT	CASSPRTERMNTEAFF
TRBV7-6	TRBD1	TRBJ1-1	once	TGTGCCAGCAGCTTATTGGGGACAGGGGAACGGGAAGCTTTCTTT	CASSLLGTGEREAFF
TRBV14	.	TRBJ1-1	.	TGTGCCAGCAGCCCCGGGGGTTCTCGAGCTTTCTTT	CASSPGGSRAFF
TRBV6-5	.	TRBJ1-1	.	TGTGCCAGCAGTTACGAAGGGGCGGGGACTGAAGCTTTCTTT	CASSYEGAGTEAFF
TRBV3-1/TRBV3-2	TRBD1	TRBJ1-2	.	TGTGCCAGCAGCCCCCAGGATACAGGGGTCCATAACTATGGCTACACCTTC	CASSPQDTGVHNYGYTF
TRBV6-5	TRBD1	TRBJ1-3	.	TGTGCCAGCAGTCTCCTGGGACAGGGCGGAAACACCATATATTTT	CASSLLGQGGNTIYF
TRBV4-2	TRBD2	TRBJ2-7	.	TGTGCCAGCAGCCAGAGGGGACTAGCGGTCTACGAGCAGTACTTC	CASSQRGLAVYEQYF
TRBV28	.	TRBJ1-2	.	TGTGCCAGCGCCAGCGCCTTCTATGGCTACACCTTC	CASASAFYGYTF
TRBV28	.	TRBJ1-6	.	TGTGCCAGCAGTCCCCCGGGGGGAGTGACCTATAATTCACCCCTCCACTTT	CASSPPGGVTYNSPLHF
TRBV7-5	.	TRBJ1-5	.	TGTGTCAGAAGCTCGGGAGCGGCCGACTATAGCAATCAGCCCCAGCATTTT	CVRSSGAADYSNQPQHF
TRBV6-1	.	TRBJ2-1	.	TGTGCCAGCAGTGATTGGGCAGGCGCGGGCTACAATGAGCAGTTCTTC	CASSDWAGAGYNEQFF
TRBV12-3/TRBV12-4	.	TRBJ2-7	.	TGTGCCAGCAGACAGGGCTACGAGCAGTACTTC	CASRQGYEQYF
TRBV5-1	TRBD1	TRBJ2-5	.	TGCGCCAGCAGCTTGGAGGGACAGGGGAGAGAGACCCAGTACTTC	CASSLEGQGRETQYF
TRBV18	.	TRBJ2-1	.	TGTGCCAGCTCACCCGGGTCAGGGCCTATTTACAATGAGCAGTTCTTC	CASSPGSGPIYNEQFF
TRBV18	TRBD1	TRBJ1-1	.	TGTGCCAGCTCACCGACAGGGGCTACGCGCACTGAAGCTTTCTTT	CASSPTGATRTEAFF
TRBV7-2	.	TRBJ1-1	.	TGTGCCAGCAGCTTCAAGGAAGGGAGCACTGAAGCTTTCTTT	CASSFKEGSTEAFF
TRBV2	TRBD1	TRBJ2-3	.	TGTGCCAGCAGCAGGGACAGGGCAGGTACGCAGTATTTT	CASSRDRAGTQYF
TRBV24-1	TRBD1	TRBJ2-3	.	TGTGCCACCAGTGACTCCGGGACAGGGGAAAACACAGATACGCAGTATTTT	CATSDSGTGENTDTQYF
TRBV11-3	.	TRBJ1-6	.	TGTGCCAGCAGCTTAGGACCGGAGGGTTCACCCCTCCACTTT	CASSLGPEGSPLHF
TRBV9	.	TRBJ1-1	.	TGTGCCAGCAGCGAACAGGGGAACACTGAAGCTTTCTTT	CASSEQGNTEAFF
TRBV4-2	TRBD1	TRBJ2-5	.	TGTGCCAGCAGCCAAGATAGGGACAGGGGATGGGAGACCCAGTACTTC	CASSQDRDRGWETQYF
TRBV5-1	TRBD1	TRBJ1-1	.	TGCGCCAGCAGCTTGAGGGGACAGGAGAGGGATGAAGCTTTCTTT	CASSLRGQERDEAFF
TRBV5-4	TRBD1	TRBJ1-2	few	TGTGCCAGCAGCTTGCCGGGACAGGGGGCTTATGGCTACACCTTC	CASSLPGQGAYGYTF
TRBV9	.	TRBJ2-1	.	TGTGCCAGCAGTCCTACAGGGTCCTCCTACAATGAGCAGTTCTTC	CASSPTGSSYNEQFF
TRBV5-1	TRBD2	TRBJ2-7	.	TGCGCCAGCAGCCCGGTAGCGGGAGTACGAGGCGAGCAGTACTTC	CASSPVAGVRGEQYF
TRBV15	.	TRBJ1-2	.	TGTGCCACCAGCAGATCAACAGGGTCTAGATATGGCTACACCTTC	CATSRSTGSRYGYTF
TRBV5-1	TRBD2	TRBJ2-1	.	TGCGCCAGCAGCTTCCTAGCGGGGGGGTCCAATGAGCAGTTCTTC	CASSFLAGGSNEQFF
TRBV2	.	TRBJ2-7	.	TGTGCCAGCAGTGTCCCCCGGGACTGGGGCTCCTACGAGCAGTACTTC	CASSVPRDWGSYEQYF
TRBV12-3/TRBV12-4	.	TRBJ1-1	.	TGTGCCAGCAGTTTAGGCCAGGGCCTTGAAGCTTTCTTT	CASSLGQGLEAFF
TRBV6-1	.	TRBJ1-2	once	TGTGCCAGCAGTGAGCTGGGGCTATGCACCTTC	CASSELGLCTF
TRBV11-3	.	TRBJ2-1	.	TGTGCCAGCAGCCCGGGACTCAAGAGCTACAATGAGCAGTTCTTC	CASSPGLKSYNEQFF
TRBV7-3	TRBD1	TRBJ2-1	once	TGTGCCAGCAGCTTAACGTACGCAGGGGGCAATGAGCAGTTCTTC	CASSLTYAGGNEQFF
TRBV5-4	.	TRBJ1-3	.	TGTGCCAGCAGCTTGGGAGGGAACTCTGGAAACACCATATATTTT	CASSLGGNSGNTIYF
TRBV7-3	TRBD2	TRBJ2-5	.	TGTGCCAGCAGCTTAAATCCAGCGGGGGAGACCCAGTACTTC	CASSLNPAGETQYF
TRBV15	TRBD1	TRBJ1-2	once	TGTGCCACCAGCAGAGACGGGACAGCTAACTATGGCTACACCTTC	CATSRDGTANYGYTF
TRBV6-5	.	TRBJ2-3	once	TGTGCCAGCAGGACCCGGGGAGATACGCAGTATTTT	CASRTRGDTQYF